This T cell receptor (beta chain) was sequenced during a study of CD8 T cells in ankylosing spondylitis. Germline lookup yields CDR1 SGHRS and CDR2 YFSETQ. This CDR3 spans 18 amino acids. Trimming removed 4 bases from V and 3 bases from J, with 22 bases in between. The study, taken as a whole, reports: Prior work had noted some motif variants in reactive arthritis blood and synovial fluid. Within matched ankylosing spondylitis synovial fluid, disease-linked clones were reportedly significantly enriched. Blood from ankylosing spondylitis patients appeared to carry a characteristic roughly eight-variant TCR beta motif.

A word on this clonotype: What it binds is not known.

It was by quantitative 5'-RACE with molecular barcodes that TCR beta libraries were made. Via MiXCR, TCRdb re-called the 5' RACE reads, giving one row per CDR3 protein. The table shows 300,000 to 400,000 distinct CDR3 sequences, with 20% occurring only once. The sequence was obtained from a male donor with ankylosing spondylitis or in good health (not recorded which). This chain uses TRBV5-1 with TRBJ2-2; a weak D match, TRBD2 (7 bases). Sequencing was done on a sample of blood, either unsorted or a sorted T cell fraction (not recorded which). The CDR3 sequence is CASSPTPPGGLDTGELFF. The CDR3 DNA sequence: TGCGCCAGCAGCCCCACGCCGCCGGGGGGCCTGGACACCGGGGAGCTGTTTTTT.